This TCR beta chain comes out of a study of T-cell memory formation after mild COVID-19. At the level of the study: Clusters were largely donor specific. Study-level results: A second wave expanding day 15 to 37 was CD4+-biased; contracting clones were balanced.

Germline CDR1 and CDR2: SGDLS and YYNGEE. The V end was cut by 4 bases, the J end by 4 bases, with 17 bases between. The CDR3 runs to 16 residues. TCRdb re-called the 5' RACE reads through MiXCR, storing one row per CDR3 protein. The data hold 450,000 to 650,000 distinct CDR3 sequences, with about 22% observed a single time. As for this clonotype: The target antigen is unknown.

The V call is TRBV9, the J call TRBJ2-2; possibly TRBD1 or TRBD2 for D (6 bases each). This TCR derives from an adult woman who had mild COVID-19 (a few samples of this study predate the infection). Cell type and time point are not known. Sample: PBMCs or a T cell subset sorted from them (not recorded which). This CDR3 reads CASSRLGGLTTGELFF. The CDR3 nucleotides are TGTGCCAGCAGCCGCCTGGGGGGCTTGACCACCGGGGAGCTGTTTTTT. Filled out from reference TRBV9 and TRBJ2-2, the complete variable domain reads DSGVTQTPKHLITATGQRVTLRCSPRSGDLSVYWYQQSLDQGLQFLIQYYNGEERAKGNILERFSAQQFPDLHSELNLSSLELGDSALYFCASSRLGGLTTGELFFGEGSRLTVL.